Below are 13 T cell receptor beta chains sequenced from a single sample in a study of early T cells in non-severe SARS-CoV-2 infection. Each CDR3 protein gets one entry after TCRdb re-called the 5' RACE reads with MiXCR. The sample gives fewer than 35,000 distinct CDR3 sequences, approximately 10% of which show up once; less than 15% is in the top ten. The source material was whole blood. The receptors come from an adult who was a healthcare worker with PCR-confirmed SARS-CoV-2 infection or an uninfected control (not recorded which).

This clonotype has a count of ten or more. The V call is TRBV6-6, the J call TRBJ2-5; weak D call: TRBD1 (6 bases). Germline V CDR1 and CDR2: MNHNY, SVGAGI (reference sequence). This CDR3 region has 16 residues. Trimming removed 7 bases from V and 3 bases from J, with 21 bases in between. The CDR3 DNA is TGTGCCAGCAAATCTCTAACCCGGCCAGGGGAAGAGACCCAGTACTTC. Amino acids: CASKSLTRPGEETQYF.

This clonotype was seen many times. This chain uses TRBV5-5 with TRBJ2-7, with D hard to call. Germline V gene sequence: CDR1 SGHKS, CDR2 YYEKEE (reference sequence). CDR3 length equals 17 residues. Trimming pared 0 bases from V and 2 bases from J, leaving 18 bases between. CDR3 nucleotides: TGTGCCAGCAGCTTGGATTTTTACAGAGTTTCTACCTACGAGCAGTACTTC. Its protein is CASSLDFYRVSTYEQYF. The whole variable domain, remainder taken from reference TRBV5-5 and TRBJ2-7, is DAGVTQSPTHLIKTRGQQVTLRCSPISGHKSVSWYQQVLGQGPQFIFQYYEKEERGRGNFPDRFSARQFPNYSSELNVNALLLGDSALYLCASSLDFYRVSTYEQYFGPGTRLTVT.

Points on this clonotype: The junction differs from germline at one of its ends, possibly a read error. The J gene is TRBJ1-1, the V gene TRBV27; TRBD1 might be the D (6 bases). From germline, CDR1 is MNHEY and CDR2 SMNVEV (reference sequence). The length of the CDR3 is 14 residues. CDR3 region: CASSKGGKLTDAFF. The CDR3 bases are TGTGCCAGCAGTAAAGGGGGAAAACTCACTGACGCTTTCTTT.

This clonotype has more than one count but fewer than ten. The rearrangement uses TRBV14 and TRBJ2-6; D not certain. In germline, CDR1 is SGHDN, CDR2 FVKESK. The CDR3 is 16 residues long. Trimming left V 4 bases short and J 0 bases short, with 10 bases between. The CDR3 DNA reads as TGTGCCAGCAGCCCCCGGATCATCTCTGGGGCCAACGTCCTGACTTTC. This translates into CASSPRIISGANVLTF.

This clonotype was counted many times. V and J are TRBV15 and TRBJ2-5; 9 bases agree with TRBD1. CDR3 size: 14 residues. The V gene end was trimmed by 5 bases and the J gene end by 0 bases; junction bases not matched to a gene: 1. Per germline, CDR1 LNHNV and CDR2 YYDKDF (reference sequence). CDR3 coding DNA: TGTGCCACCAGCGGGACAGGGTACCAAGAGACCCAGTACTTC. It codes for CATSGTGYQETQYF.

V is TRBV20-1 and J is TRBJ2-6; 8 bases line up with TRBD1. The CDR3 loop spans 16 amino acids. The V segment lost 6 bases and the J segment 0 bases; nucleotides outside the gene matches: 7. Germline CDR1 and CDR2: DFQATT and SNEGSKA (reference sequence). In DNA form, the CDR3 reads TGCAGTGCAACCAGGGGGCGAGCCTCTGGGGCCAACGTCCTGACTTTC. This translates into CSATRGRASGANVLTF.

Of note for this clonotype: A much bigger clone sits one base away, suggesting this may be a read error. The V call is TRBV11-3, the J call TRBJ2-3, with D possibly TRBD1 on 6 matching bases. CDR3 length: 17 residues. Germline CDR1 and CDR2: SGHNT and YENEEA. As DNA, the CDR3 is TGTGCCAGCAGCTTAGGATATGGGCAGGACAGCACAGATTCGCAGTATTTT. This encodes CASSLGYGQDSTDSQYF.

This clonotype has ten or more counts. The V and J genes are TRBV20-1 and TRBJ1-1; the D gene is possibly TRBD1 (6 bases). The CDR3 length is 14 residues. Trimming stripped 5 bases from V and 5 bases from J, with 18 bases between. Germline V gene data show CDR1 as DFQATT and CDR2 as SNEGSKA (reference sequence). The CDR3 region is CSARATRGMTEAFF. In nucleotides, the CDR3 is TGCAGTGCTCGAGCGACCAGGGGAATGACTGAAGCTTTCTTT.

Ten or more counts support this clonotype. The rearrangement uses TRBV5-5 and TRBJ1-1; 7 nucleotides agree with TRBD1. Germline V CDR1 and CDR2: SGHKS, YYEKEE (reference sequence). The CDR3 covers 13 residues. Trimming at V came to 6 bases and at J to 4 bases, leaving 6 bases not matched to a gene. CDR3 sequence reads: CASNKQGITEAFF. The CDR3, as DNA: TGTGCCAGCAACAAACAGGGGATCACTGAAGCTTTCTTT.

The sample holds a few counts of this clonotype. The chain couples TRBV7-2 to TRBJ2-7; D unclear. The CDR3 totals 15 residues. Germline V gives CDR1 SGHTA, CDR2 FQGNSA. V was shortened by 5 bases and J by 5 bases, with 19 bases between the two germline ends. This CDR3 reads CASSPRDPVAHEQYF. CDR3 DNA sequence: TGTGCCAGCAGCCCCCGCGACCCGGTGGCCCACGAGCAGTACTTC. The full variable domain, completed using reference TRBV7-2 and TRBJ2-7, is GAGVSQSPSNKVTEKGKDVELRCDPISGHTALYWYRQSLGQGLEFLIYFQGNSAPDKSGLPSDRFSAERTGGSVSTLTIQRTQQEDSAVYLCASSPRDPVAHEQYFGPGTRLTVT.

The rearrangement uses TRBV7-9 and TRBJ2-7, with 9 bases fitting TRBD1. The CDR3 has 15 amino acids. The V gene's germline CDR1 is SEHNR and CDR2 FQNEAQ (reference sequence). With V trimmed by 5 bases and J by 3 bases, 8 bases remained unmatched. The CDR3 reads CASSQTTGGIYEQYF. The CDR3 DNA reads TGTGCCAGCAGCCAAACGACAGGGGGTATCTACGAGCAGTACTTC. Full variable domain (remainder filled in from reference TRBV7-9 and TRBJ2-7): DTGVSQNPRHKITKRGQNVTFRCDPISEHNRLYWYRQTLGQGPEFLTYFQNEAQLEKSRLLSDRFSAERPKGSFSTLEIQRTEQGDSAMYLCASSQTTGGIYEQYFGPGTRLTVT.

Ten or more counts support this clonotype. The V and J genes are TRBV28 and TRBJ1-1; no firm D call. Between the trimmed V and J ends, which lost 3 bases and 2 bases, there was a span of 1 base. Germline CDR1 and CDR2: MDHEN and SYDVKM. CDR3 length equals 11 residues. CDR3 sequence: CASSFNTEAFF. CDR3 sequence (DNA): TGTGCCAGCAGTTTCAACACTGAAGCTTTCTTT.

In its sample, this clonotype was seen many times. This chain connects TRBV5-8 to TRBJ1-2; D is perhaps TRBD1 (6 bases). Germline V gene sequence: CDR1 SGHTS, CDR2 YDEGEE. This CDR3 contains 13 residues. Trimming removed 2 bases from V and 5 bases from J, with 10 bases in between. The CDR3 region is CASSFRGAYGYTF. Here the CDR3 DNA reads TGTGCCAGCAGCTTTAGGGGGGCATATGGCTACACCTTC.